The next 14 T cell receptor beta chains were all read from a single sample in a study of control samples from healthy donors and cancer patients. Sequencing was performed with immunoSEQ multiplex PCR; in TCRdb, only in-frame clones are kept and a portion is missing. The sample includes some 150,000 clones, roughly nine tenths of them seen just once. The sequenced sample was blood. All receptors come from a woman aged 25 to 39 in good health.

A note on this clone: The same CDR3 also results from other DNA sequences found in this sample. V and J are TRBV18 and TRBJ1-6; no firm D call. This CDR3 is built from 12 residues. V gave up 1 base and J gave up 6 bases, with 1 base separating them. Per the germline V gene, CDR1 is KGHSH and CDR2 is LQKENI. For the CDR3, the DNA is TGTGCCAGCTCACCACGTAATTCACCCCTCCACTTT. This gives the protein CASSPRNSPLHF. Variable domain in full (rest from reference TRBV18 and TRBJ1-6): NAGVMQNPRHLVRRRGQEARLRCSPMKGHSHVYWYRQLPEEGLKFMVYLQKENIIDESGMPKERFSAEFPKEGPSILRIQQVVRGDSAAYFCASSPRNSPLHFGNGTRLTVT.

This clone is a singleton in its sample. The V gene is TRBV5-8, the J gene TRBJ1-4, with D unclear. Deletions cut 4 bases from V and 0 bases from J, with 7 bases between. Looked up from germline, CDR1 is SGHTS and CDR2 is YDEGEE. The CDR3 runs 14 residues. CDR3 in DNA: TGTGCCAGCAGCCGGACGGCAACTAATGAAAAACTGTTTTTT. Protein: CASSRTATNEKLFF.

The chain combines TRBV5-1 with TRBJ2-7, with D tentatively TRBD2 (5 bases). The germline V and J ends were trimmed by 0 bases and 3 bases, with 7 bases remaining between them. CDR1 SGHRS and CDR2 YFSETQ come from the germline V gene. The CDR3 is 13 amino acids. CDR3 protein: CASSLVEGYEQYF. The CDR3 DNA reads TGCGCCAGCAGCTTGGTAGAGGGCTACGAGCAGTACTTC.

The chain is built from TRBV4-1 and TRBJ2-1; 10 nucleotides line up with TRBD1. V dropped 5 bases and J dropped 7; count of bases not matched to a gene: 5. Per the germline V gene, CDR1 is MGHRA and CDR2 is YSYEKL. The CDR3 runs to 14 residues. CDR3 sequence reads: CASSTGQGGNEQFF. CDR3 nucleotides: TGCGCCAGCAGCACAGGACAGGGGGGAAATGAGCAGTTCTTC.

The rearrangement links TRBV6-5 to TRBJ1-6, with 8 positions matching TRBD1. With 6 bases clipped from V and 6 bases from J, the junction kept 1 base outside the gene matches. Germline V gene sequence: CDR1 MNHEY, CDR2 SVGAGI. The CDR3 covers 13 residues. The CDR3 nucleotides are TGTGCCAGCAGGACAGGGGCTAATTCACCCCTCCACTTT. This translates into CASRTGANSPLHF.

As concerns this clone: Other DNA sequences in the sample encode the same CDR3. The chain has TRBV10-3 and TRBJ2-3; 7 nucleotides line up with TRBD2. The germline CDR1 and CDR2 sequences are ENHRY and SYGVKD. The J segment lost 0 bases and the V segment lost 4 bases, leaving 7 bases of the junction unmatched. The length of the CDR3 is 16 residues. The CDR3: CAISVWTSGSTDTQYF. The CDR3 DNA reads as TGTGCCATCAGTGTGTGGACTAGTGGTAGCACAGATACGCAGTATTTT.

The CDR3 DNA reads as TGTGCCAGCAGCCAGGGGACGGCCATCAATCAGCCCCAGCATTTT. This sequence encodes CASSQGTAINQPQHF. This chain links TRBV5-5 with TRBJ1-5; D perhaps matches TRBD1 (6 bases). Germline V gene data show CDR1 as SGHKS and CDR2 as YYEKEE (reference sequence). The CDR3 loop spans 15 amino acids. With 4 bases removed from V and 3 bases from J, the gap between germline ends came to 14 bases. Looking up the rest from reference TRBV5-5 and TRBJ1-5 gives the full variable domain: DAGVTQSPTHLIKTRGQQVTLRCSPISGHKSVSWYQQVLGQGPQFIFQYYEKEERGRGNFPDRFSARQFPNYSSELNVNALLLGDSALYLCASSQGTAINQPQHFGDGTRLSIL.

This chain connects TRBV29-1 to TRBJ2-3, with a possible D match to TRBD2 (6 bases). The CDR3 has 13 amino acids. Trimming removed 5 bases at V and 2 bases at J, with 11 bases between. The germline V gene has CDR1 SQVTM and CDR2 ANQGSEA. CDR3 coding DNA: TGCAGCGTTCACCGGGACTTCACAGATACGCAGTATTTT. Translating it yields CSVHRDFTDTQYF.

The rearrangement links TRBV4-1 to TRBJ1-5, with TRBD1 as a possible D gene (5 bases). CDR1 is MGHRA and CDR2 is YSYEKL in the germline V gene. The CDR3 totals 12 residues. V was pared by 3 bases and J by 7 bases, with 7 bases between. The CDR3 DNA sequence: TGCGCCAGCAGCCAGGGGGTCCAGCCCCAGCATTTT. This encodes CASSQGVQPQHF.

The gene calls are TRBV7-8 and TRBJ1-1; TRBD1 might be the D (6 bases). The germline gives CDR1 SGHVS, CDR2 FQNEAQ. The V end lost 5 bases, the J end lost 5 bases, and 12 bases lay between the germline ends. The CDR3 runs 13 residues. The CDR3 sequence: CASSEGGRTEAFF. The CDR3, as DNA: TGTGCCAGCAGCGAGGGGGGAAGGACTGAAGCTTTCTTT. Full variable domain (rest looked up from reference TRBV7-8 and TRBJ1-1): GAGVSQSPRYKVAKRGQDVALRCDPISGHVSLFWYQQALGQGPEFLTYFQNEAQLDKSGLPSDRFFAERPEGSVSTLKIQRTQQEDSAVYLCASSEGGRTEAFFGQGTRLTVV.

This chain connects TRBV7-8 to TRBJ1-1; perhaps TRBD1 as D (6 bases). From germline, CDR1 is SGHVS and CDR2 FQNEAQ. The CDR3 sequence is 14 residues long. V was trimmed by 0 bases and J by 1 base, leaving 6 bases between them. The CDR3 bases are TGTGCCAGCAGCTTAGCGACAGGGAACACTGAAGCTTTCTTT. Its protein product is CASSLATGNTEAFF.

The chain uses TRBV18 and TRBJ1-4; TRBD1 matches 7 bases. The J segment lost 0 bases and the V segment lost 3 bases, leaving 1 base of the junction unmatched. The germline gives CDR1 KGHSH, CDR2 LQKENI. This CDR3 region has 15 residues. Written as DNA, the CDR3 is TGTGCCAGCTCACCGGACAGGACAACTAATGAAAAACTGTTTTTT. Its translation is CASSPDRTTNEKLFF.

CDR3 nucleotide sequence: TGTGCCAGCAGCTCCCAACGGCATTCTGGAAACACCATATATTTT. This sequence encodes CASSSQRHSGNTIYF. The chain links TRBV7-8 to TRBJ1-3, with no clear D. Trimming pared 4 bases from V and 1 base from J, leaving 11 bases between. This CDR3 comprises 15 residues. CDR1 and CDR2 from the germline V gene are SGHVS and FQNEAQ.

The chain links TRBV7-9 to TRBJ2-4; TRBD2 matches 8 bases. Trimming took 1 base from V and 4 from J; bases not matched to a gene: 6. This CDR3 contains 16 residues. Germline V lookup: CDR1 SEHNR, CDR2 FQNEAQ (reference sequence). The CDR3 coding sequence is TGTGCCAGCAGCTTAGGGGTCCTAGCGGGTAAAAACATTCAGTACTTC. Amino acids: CASSLGVLAGKNIQYF.